This T cell receptor beta chain was obtained from a study of cytomegalovirus exposure and HLA in healthy donors. Note on this clone: The antigen is not known.

CDR1 MNHNS and CDR2 SASEGT come from the germline V gene. This CDR3 is 13 amino acids long. V gave up 6 bases and J gave up 5 bases, with 10 bases separating them. General observations from the study: TCR beta sequences reportedly predicted the HLA-A and HLA-B alleles of most subjects accurately.

PCR amplification relied on 60 Vbeta primers (plus 13 Jbeta primers). Original processing notes: There were 80 million or so unique TCR beta chains by a later count, and approximately 11 million of them were shared. Some clones are missing from TCRdb's copy, which holds only in-frame ones; the method was immunoSEQ multiplex PCR. V, J and clone size are taken as reported in that table, and D and trimming were inferred from the DNA itself. Here the sample spans around 200,000 clones, approximately 84% being singletons. The TCR comes from a man between 45 and 60 years old in good health and CMV-seronegative. The chain combines TRBV6-1 with TRBJ1-4, with D perhaps TRBD1 (5 bases). Specimen: PBMCs. CDR3 DNA sequence: TGTGCCAGCAGCCTCGGACACAATGAAAAACTGTTTTTT. This encodes CASSLGHNEKLFF.